This entry describes one T cell receptor (beta chain). This entry is derived from a study of T cell changes during pregnancy in multiple sclerosis. CDR3 length: 12 amino acids. From germline, CDR1 is MNHEY and CDR2 SMNVEV (reference sequence). The ends were cut back, 2 bases at V and 6 bases at J, with 4 bases in the middle. Profiled with immunoSEQ multiplex PCR; TCRdb holds only in-frame clones, not every one. The sample yields around 34,000 clones, under 90% seen once. This rearrangement joins TRBV27 to TRBJ1-4; no clear D. Sequenced material: CD8+ T cells from peripheral blood mononuclear cells, taken after pregnancy. This TCR derives from a female donor with multiple sclerosis, enrolled in a pregnancy study. The DNA for the CDR3 is TGTGCCAGCAGTTTAGGAGATGAAAAACTGTTTTTT. The encoded protein is CASSLGDEKLFF.